This T cell receptor beta chain was recorded in a study of neoadjuvant anti-PD-1 for oral cavity cancer. General study points: Post-nivolumab, blood T cell clonality was significantly elevated in non-responders.

Per the germline V gene, CDR1 is ENHRY and CDR2 is SYGVKD. With 2 bases removed from V and 3 bases from J, the gap between germline ends came to 11 bases. The CDR3 sequence is 14 residues long. Repertoires were generated with immunoSEQ multiplex PCR, while TCRdb's copy carries only in-frame clones and drops some. The table lists over 80,000 clones, approximately 84% of them singletons. Of note for this clone: The antigen remains undetermined.

These oral cavity squamous cell carcinomas were HPV-negative and locally advanced. Analysis of PBMCs was direct, with no culture step. Sequences were derived from PBMCs, sampled before nivolumab (anti-PD-1) treatment. The sequence was collected from a person aged 35 to 85 with oral cavity squamous cell carcinoma. The gene calls are TRBV10-3 and TRBJ2-7; D might be TRBD1 (6 bases). CDR3 residues: CAISELGGNYEQYF. CDR3 DNA: TGTGCCATCAGTGAGCTAGGGGGTAACTACGAGCAGTACTTC.